These 20 T cell receptor beta chains came from one sample sequenced in a study of Ad26.COV2.S vaccination and SARS-CoV-2 variants. Treatment described: about 20 received Ad26.COV2.S at low or high dose, single or two shots; about 5 received placebo; per-sample allocation not given. The samples date from day 63 after the first vaccine or placebo injection. TCRdb's table, derived via immunoSEQ multiplex PCR, lists solely in-frame clones and lacks some. In the table there are 450,000 to 550,000 clones, 80% to 90% of which are singletons. The material was peripheral blood, obtained in a trial of Ad26.COV2.S vaccine versus placebo. All receptors come from a person aged 18-60 years who received the Ad26.COV2.S COVID-19 vaccine or a placebo.

V and J are TRBV30 and TRBJ1-6; unclear D gene. The V gene lost 0 bases and the J gene lost 6 bases, with 12 bases spanning the gap. Germline V CDR1 and CDR2: GTSNPN, SVGIG (reference sequence). CDR3 length: 15 amino acids. In nucleotides, the CDR3 is TGTGCCTGGAGTGTGGGCCTAAGGCTTAATTCACCCCTCCACTTT. Translated: CAWSVGLRLNSPLHF.

The chain carries TRBV4-3 and TRBJ2-5; 12 nucleotides match TRBD2. The CDR3 loop spans 16 amino acids. J lost 7 bases, V lost 0 bases, and 6 bases had no gene match. In germline, CDR1 is LGHNA, CDR2 YSLEER. The CDR3 loop reads CASSQETSGGKGTQYF. The CDR3 DNA follows: TGCGCCAGCAGCCAAGAGACTAGCGGGGGCAAGGGGACCCAGTACTTC.

The chain uses TRBV4-1 and TRBJ2-5, with D possibly matching TRBD1 (6 bases). The V end lost 1 base, the J end lost 5 bases, and 17 bases lay between the germline ends. CDR3 length: 16 residues. The germline V gene encodes CDR1 MGHRA and CDR2 YSYEKL. CDR3 residues: CASSQAWARGGETQYF. The CDR3 coding sequence is TGCGCCAGCAGCCAAGCTTGGGCCAGGGGCGGGGAGACCCAGTACTTC.

The chain carries TRBV30 and TRBJ2-1, with 13 nucleotides matching TRBD2. Germline V gene lookup returns CDR1 GTSNPN and CDR2 SVGIG (reference sequence). V gave up 0 bases and J gave up 5 bases; unmatched junction bases: 10. The CDR3 runs 18 residues. The CDR3 DNA follows: TGTGCCTGGAGTGTATTGCGGACTAGCGGGAGTTTGCACAATGAGCAGTTCTTC. It encodes CAWSVLRTSGSLHNEQFF.

This chain uses TRBV7-2 with TRBJ1-1, with TRBD1 matching 9 bases. V dropped 3 bases and J dropped 4; count of bases not matched to a gene: 6. Per germline, CDR1 SGHTA and CDR2 FQGNSA. The CDR3 has 15 amino acids. The CDR3 is CASSLGDRVGTEAFF. In DNA form, the CDR3 reads TGTGCCAGCAGCTTGGGGGACAGGGTTGGCACTGAAGCTTTCTTT.

The rearrangement uses TRBV7-9 and TRBJ1-2; no definite D call. The CDR3 has 13 residues. The V end was cut by 2 bases, the J end by 0 bases, with 4 bases between. Germline V gives CDR1 SEHNR, CDR2 FQNEAQ (reference sequence). The CDR3 is CASSLQANYGYTF. In nucleotides, the CDR3 is TGTGCCAGCAGCTTACAGGCTAACTATGGCTACACCTTC.

The V gene is TRBV6-5, the J gene TRBJ1-6; D remains unclear. The CDR3 has 13 residues. The V and J ends lost 7 bases and 7 bases respectively, with 11 bases between them. Germline CDR1 MNHEY, CDR2 SVGAGI. Written as DNA, the CDR3 is TGTGCCAGCAAGGAAAGAAGGAATTCACCCCTCCACTTT. Its translation is CASKERRNSPLHF.

The rearrangement joins TRBV4-1 to TRBJ2-2; perhaps TRBD1 as D (5 bases). Between the trimmed V and J ends, which lost 1 base and 6 bases, there was a span of 12 bases. The CDR3 spans 15 residues. Germline V lookup: CDR1 MGHRA, CDR2 YSYEKL. CDR3 protein: CASSQVPGNPGELFF. The CDR3 region has the DNA TGCGCCAGCAGCCAAGTTCCAGGGAATCCCGGGGAGCTGTTTTTT.

The chain combines TRBV6-5 with TRBJ1-1; perhaps TRBD1 as D (6 bases). The CDR3 contains 13 residues. V shed 6 bases and J shed 3 bases, with 11 bases lying between them. Per germline, CDR1 MNHEY and CDR2 SVGAGI. The CDR3, as DNA: TGTGCCAGCAGGTGGGACACCTACACTGAAGCTTTCTTT. Amino acid sequence: CASRWDTYTEAFF.

The chain links TRBV6-5 to TRBJ2-3; D unresolved. Deletions cut 5 bases from V and 9 bases from J, with 18 bases between. Germline lookup yields CDR1 MNHEY and CDR2 SVGAGI. This CDR3 is built from 14 residues. This chain's CDR3 is CASSPERHLGTQYF. The DNA of the CDR3 is TGTGCCAGCAGTCCCGAAAGACACCTTGGGACGCAGTATTTT.

The chain has TRBV11-2 and TRBJ2-6; D assignment may be TRBD1 or TRBD2 (5 bases each). The CDR3 length is 19 residues. Trimming removed 0 bases at V and 0 bases at J, with 15 bases between. Germline CDR1 SGHAT, CDR2 FQNNGV. CDR3 sequence reads: CASSLDLVAGASGANVLTF. CDR3 nucleotides: TGTGCCAGCAGCTTAGATCTTGTGGCCGGGGCCTCTGGGGCCAACGTCCTGACTTTC.

The chain uses TRBV2 and TRBJ1-6; 7 bases align to TRBD1. J was trimmed by 0 bases and V by 11 bases; bases with no gene match: 1. Per germline, CDR1 SNHLY and CDR2 FYNNEI. The CDR3 loop spans 13 amino acids. Here the CDR3 reads CAGTVSYNSPLHF. In nucleotides, the CDR3 is TGTGCCGGGACAGTCTCCTATAATTCACCCCTCCACTTT.

The rearrangement links TRBV6-5 to TRBJ2-3; TRBD2 agrees at 10 bases. The germline V gene has CDR1 MNHEY and CDR2 SVGAGI. V dropped 4 bases and J dropped 0; count of bases not matched to a gene: 4. This CDR3 has 16 residues. CDR3 in amino acids: CASSSSGRGSTDTQYF. The CDR3 DNA is TGTGCCAGCAGTTCAAGCGGGAGGGGTAGCACAGATACGCAGTATTTT.

The V call is TRBV6-5, the J call TRBJ2-2; D is possibly TRBD1 (5 bases). The CDR3 is made up of 16 amino acids. Germline CDR1 is MNHEY and CDR2 is SVGAGI. Trimming pared 2 bases from V and 0 bases from J, leaving 10 bases between. As DNA, the CDR3 is TGTGCCAGCAGTTACCGCAGGGCCCCGAACACCGGGGAGCTGTTTTTT. It encodes CASSYRRAPNTGELFF.

The genes are TRBV7-2 and TRBJ1-1; D uncertain. This CDR3 has 13 amino acids. Germline loops: CDR1 SGHTA, CDR2 FQGNSA. The ends were cut back, 1 base at V and 1 base at J, with 4 bases in the middle. The CDR3 sequence is CASSLVWNTEAFF. The CDR3 bases are TGTGCCAGCAGCTTAGTTTGGAACACTGAAGCTTTCTTT.

The chain has TRBV5-1 and TRBJ1-1; D ambiguous. The V gene's germline CDR1 is SGHRS and CDR2 YFSETQ. Deletions cut 0 bases from V and 0 bases from J, with 6 bases between. The CDR3 length is 14 residues. This CDR3 is CASSLASMNTEAFF. As DNA, the CDR3 is TGCGCCAGCAGCTTGGCGTCCATGAACACTGAAGCTTTCTTT.

The chain recombines TRBV27 with TRBJ1-2, with no clear D. V dropped 5 bases and J dropped 2 bases, with 9 bases sitting between them. Germline CDR1 is MNHEY and CDR2 is SMNVEV (reference sequence). CDR3 length: 13 residues. Here the CDR3 reads CASSIGPNYGYTF. For the CDR3, the DNA is TGTGCCAGCAGTATCGGACCGAACTATGGCTACACCTTC.

The chain employs TRBV7-9 and TRBJ1-2; TRBD1 matches 9 bases. The CDR3 is 13 residues long. Trimming at V came to 5 bases and at J to 6 bases, leaving 4 bases not matched to a gene. CDR1 is SEHNR and CDR2 is FQNEAQ in the germline V gene (reference sequence). CDR3 DNA sequence: TGTGCCAGCAGCCCGGGACAGGGTAATGGCTACACCTTC. This translates into CASSPGQGNGYTF.

This clone was picked up a small number of times. The chain links TRBV5-5 to TRBJ2-1; 8 bases are shared with TRBD1. The germline gives CDR1 SGHKS, CDR2 YYEKEE (reference sequence). The J segment lost 5 bases and the V segment lost 6 bases, leaving 10 bases of the junction unmatched. The CDR3 sequence is 15 residues long. In DNA form, the CDR3 reads TGTGCCAGCACCATACCCGGGACAGGCCACAATGAGCAGTTCTTC. It encodes CASTIPGTGHNEQFF.

This sequence joins TRBV5-1 and TRBJ1-2; D ambiguous. CDR1 and CDR2 (germline): SGHRS, YFSETQ. Trimming removed 6 bases from V and 2 bases from J, with 14 bases in between. This CDR3 is built from 14 residues. The DNA of the CDR3 is TGCGCCAGCAATCCGGGAACGGCAAACTATGGCTACACCTTC. Its protein is CASNPGTANYGYTF. Full variable domain (outside the CDR3, taken from reference TRBV5-1 and TRBJ1-2): KAGVTQTPRYLIKTRGQQVTLSCSPISGHRSVSWYQQTPGQGLQFLFEYFSETQRNKGNFPGRFSGRQFSNSRSEMNVSTLELGDSALYLCASNPGTANYGYTFGSGTRLTVV.